This TCR beta chain was captured in a study of OX40 agonist ivuxolimab in advanced cancers. Study background: From roughly 20 to 85 years was the age range, with a mean of roughly 59 years, and over 70% were male.

Sequencing was performed with immunoSEQ multiplex PCR; in TCRdb, only in-frame clones are kept and a portion is missing. The repertoire holds some 82,000 clones, 70% to 90% seen once, with about 0.78% in the top ten. In this sample, this clone turned up a few times. Its antigen is unknown. Study results and limitations: Which antigen the expanded peripheral T cells recognized is unknown.

The CDR3 contains 13 residues. The germline V gene encodes CDR1 SEHNR and CDR2 FQNEAQ (reference sequence). Trimming left V 5 bases short and J 0 bases short, with 5 bases between. The chain uses TRBV7-9 and TRBJ1-3, with no clear D. Sequencing was performed on CD4+ or CD8+ T cells sorted from blood, taken in a trial of the OX40 agonist ivuxolimab. The receptor was isolated from an adult with an advanced solid tumor such as melanoma, head and neck, liver or kidney cancer. CDR3 region: CASSPDSGNTIYF. The CDR3 nucleotides read TGTGCCAGCAGCCCTGACTCTGGAAACACCATATATTTT.